The 12 T cell receptor beta chains below were found in one sample sequenced in a study of control samples from healthy donors and cancer patients. Generated by immunoSEQ multiplex PCR, the TCRdb table keeps only in-frame clones and is missing some. In the table there are 55,000 to 85,000 clones, over 75% of which are singletons. Sequencing used PBMCs. These receptors were obtained from a woman aged 50 to 60 with head and neck cancer.

J is TRBJ2-1 and V is TRBV5-1; D is ambiguous. Between the trimmed V and J ends, which lost 4 bases and 0 bases, there was a span of 5 bases. The CDR3 is 13 amino acids. The germline V gene has CDR1 SGHRS and CDR2 YFSETQ. This CDR3 reads CASSLSSYNEQFF. The CDR3 bases are TGCGCCAGCAGCCTGAGCTCCTACAATGAGCAGTTCTTC.

This chain connects TRBV7-8 to TRBJ1-2, with D tentatively TRBD1 (6 bases). The CDR3 extends over 15 amino acids. Looked up from germline, CDR1 is SGHVS and CDR2 is FQNEAQ. V was pared by 1 base and J by 2 bases, with 11 bases between. CDR3 sequence: CASSLGGGGNYGYTF. The CDR3 DNA is TGTGCCAGCAGCTTAGGGGGGGGCGGAAACTATGGCTACACCTTC.

The chain couples TRBV28 to TRBJ2-1; 7 bases fit TRBD1. The CDR3 consists of 16 residues. Germline trimming cut 5 bases from V and 4 bases from J; bases unmatched to any gene: 11. The germline gives CDR1 MDHEN, CDR2 SYDVKM. The CDR3 region is CASSPPSGGVYNEQFF. CDR3 bases: TGTGCCAGCAGTCCCCCATCAGGGGGAGTATACAATGAGCAGTTCTTC.

The chain links TRBV5-6 to TRBJ1-1; D remains ambiguous. V was shortened by 4 bases and J by 2 bases, with 6 bases between the two germline ends. The CDR3 totals 12 residues. Germline lookup yields CDR1 SGHDT and CDR2 YYEEEE. CDR3 sequence: CASSIGNTEAFF. The CDR3 nucleotides read TGTGCCAGCAGCATCGGCAACACTGAAGCTTTCTTT.

The J gene is TRBJ2-7, the V gene TRBV4-3; D uncertain. This CDR3 comprises 14 residues. The germline V gene has CDR1 LGHNA and CDR2 YSLEER. V shed 1 base and J shed 1 base, with 8 bases lying between them. CDR3 sequence (DNA): TGCGCCAGCAGCCAAGGAGCCGGGTCCTACGAGCAGTACTTC. Its protein product is CASSQGAGSYEQYF.

The chain links TRBV11-2 to TRBJ2-2, with unresolved D. The germline V and J ends were trimmed by 0 bases and 6 bases, with 8 bases remaining between them. The CDR3 contains 14 residues. Germline loops: CDR1 SGHAT, CDR2 FQNNGV. The CDR3 sequence is CASSLDPTAGELFF. The CDR3 bases are TGTGCCAGCAGCTTAGATCCTACAGCCGGGGAGCTGTTTTTT. The full variable domain, its missing parts supplied by reference TRBV11-2 and TRBJ2-2, is EAGVAQSPRYKIIEKRQSVAFWCNPISGHATLYWYQQILGQGPKLLIQFQNNGVVDDSQLPKDRFSAERLKGVDSTLKIQPAKLEDSAVYLCASSLDPTAGELFFGEGSRLTVL.

The rearrangement links TRBV19 to TRBJ1-5; D is possibly TRBD1 (5 bases). Trimming cost V 4 bases and J 0 bases, with 13 bases left between them. The CDR3 loop spans 16 amino acids. Germline loops: CDR1 LNHDA, CDR2 SQIVND (reference sequence). Written as DNA, the CDR3 is TGTGCCAGTAGTACCGTCGGGGGATTTAGCAATCAGCCCCAGCATTTT. Its translation: CASSTVGGFSNQPQHF. The full variable domain, completed using reference TRBV19 and TRBJ1-5, is DGGITQSPKYLFRKEGQNVTLSCEQNLNHDAMYWYRQDPGQGLRLIYYSQIVNDFQKGDIAEGYSVSREKKESFPLTVTSAQKNPTAFYLCASSTVGGFSNQPQHFGDGTRLSIL.

The chain is built from TRBV9 and TRBJ2-7; 8 bases agree with TRBD2. Germline trimming cut 4 bases from V and 9 bases from J; bases unmatched to any gene: 12. The CDR3 covers 14 residues. CDR1 and CDR2 from the germline V gene are SGDLS and YYNGEE. CDR3 nucleotides: TGTGCCAGCAGCCCCGGGGGGGAGACAACGGGGCAGTACTTC. Translated: CASSPGGETTGQYF.

J is TRBJ1-1 and V is TRBV6-5, with TRBD1 matching 7 bases. With 5 bases clipped from V and 5 bases from J, the junction kept 2 bases outside the gene matches. The CDR3 is made up of 12 amino acids. CDR1 and CDR2 from the germline V gene are MNHEY and SVGAGI. The CDR3 DNA is TGTGCCAGCAGTCAGGACAGGACTGAAGCTTTCTTT. Its protein product is CASSQDRTEAFF.

This clone was seen only a few times. CDR3 residues: CASSQDGQVSNQPQHF. CDR3 DNA sequence: TGCGCCAGCAGCCAAGACGGACAGGTTAGCAATCAGCCCCAGCATTTT. The rearrangement links TRBV4-1 to TRBJ1-5; TRBD1 matches at 7 bases. This CDR3 contains 16 residues. CDR1 is MGHRA, CDR2 YSYEKL, per germline. The V segment lost 0 bases and the J segment 0 bases; nucleotides outside the gene matches: 2.

This clone was observed a single time. The V and J genes are TRBV3-1 (or the pseudogene TRBV3-2) and TRBJ2-5; 11 bases are shared with TRBD2. The ends lost 4 bases at V and 10 bases at J; junction bases unmatched: 8. The CDR3 runs 14 residues. Germline V CDR1 and CDR2: LGHDT, YNNKEL (reference sequence). The chain's CDR3 is CASSPQPGLADQYF. The CDR3 nucleotides read TGTGCCAGCAGCCCGCAACCGGGACTAGCGGACCAGTACTTC.

The rearrangement joins TRBV10-3 to TRBJ1-1; possible D gene TRBD1, 5 bases. V was pared by 0 bases and J by 0 bases, with 20 bases between. The germline gives CDR1 ENHRY, CDR2 SYGVKD. This CDR3 contains 19 residues. CDR3 amino acids: CAISESIPTVGVMNTEAFF. CDR3 bases: TGTGCCATCAGTGAGTCCATACCCACCGTGGGGGTCATGAACACTGAAGCTTTCTTT.